Below, 11 T cell receptor beta chains from the same sample are listed, as sequenced in a study of CD8+ T cells in alopecia areata. Treatment indicated: oral pan-JAK inhibitor, 5-10 mg twice daily. The sequencing template was cDNA reverse transcribed from extracted RNA. The data were produced by immunoSEQ multiplex PCR, yet TCRdb's version contains in-frame clones alone and is incomplete. This sample yields hundreds of thousands of clones, of which 45% to 70% are seen a single time; around 0.92% belongs to the top ten. The starting material was CD4+ T cells sorted from blood, obtained around week 54, from a patient treated with tofacitinib. These receptors originate from a human donor with alopecia areata.

This clone was counted a few times. J is TRBJ2-5 and V is TRBV30, with D perhaps matching TRBD1 or TRBD2 (6 bases each). The germline V gene has CDR1 GTSNPN and CDR2 SVGIG (reference sequence). V lost 2 bases to trimming and J lost 1 base, with 29 bases between them. The CDR3 contains 20 residues. CDR3 amino acids: CAWSRSASGAQAWFQETQYF. The CDR3 DNA follows: TGTGCCTGGAGTCGATCTGCCTCGGGGGCGCAGGCATGGTTCCAAGAGACCCAGTACTTC.

The J gene is TRBJ2-5, the V gene TRBV5-4; D may be TRBD1 (6 bases). The CDR3 totals 14 residues. V was clipped by 1 base and J by 3 bases, with 10 bases between them. Germline lookup yields CDR1 SGHNT and CDR2 YYREEE (reference sequence). The CDR3 sequence: CASSLRNREETQYF. The CDR3, as DNA: TGTGCCAGCAGCTTGAGAAACAGGGAAGAGACCCAGTACTTC.

The chain carries TRBV15 and TRBJ2-1; D uncertain. With 0 bases removed from V and 6 bases from J, the gap between germline ends came to 3 bases. Germline V gives CDR1 LNHNV, CDR2 YYDKDF (reference sequence). This CDR3 region has 12 residues. CDR3 sequence (DNA): TGTGCCACCAGCAGAGAACCCAATGAGCAGTTCTTC. Encoded protein: CATSREPNEQFF.

This clone was picked up a small number of times. V gene TRBV19 combines with J gene TRBJ1-5; possibly TRBD1 for D (6 bases). Germline V gives CDR1 LNHDA, CDR2 SQIVND (reference sequence). The CDR3 is 13 residues long. Deletions cut 8 bases from V and 4 bases from J, with 12 bases between. CDR3 residues: CASSGAKNQPQHF. CDR3 coding DNA: TGTGCCAGTTCAGGGGCTAAGAATCAGCCCCAGCATTTT.

This rearrangement joins TRBV11-2 to TRBJ1-2, with a possible D match to TRBD1 (5 bases). CDR3 length: 13 residues. The V end was cut by 4 bases, the J end by 7 bases, with 13 bases between. Per germline, CDR1 SGHAT and CDR2 FQNNGV. The CDR3 reads CASSSGPYSGYTF. DNA of the CDR3: TGTGCCAGCAGCTCAGGGCCTTATAGTGGCTACACCTTC.

The chain has TRBV6-5 and TRBJ1-3; D may be TRBD1 (5 bases). Trimming removed 7 bases at V and 0 bases at J, with 13 bases between. Germline V gene sequence: CDR1 MNHEY, CDR2 SVGAGI. This CDR3 comprises 15 residues. CDR3 sequence reads: CASTPPGDSGNTIYF. The CDR3 nucleotides read TGTGCCAGCACTCCCCCGGGGGACTCTGGAAACACCATATATTTT.

This clone was detected only once. The chain links TRBV9 to TRBJ1-1, with TRBD1 matching 7 bases. This CDR3 contains 13 residues. The J segment lost 5 bases and the V segment lost 4 bases, leaving 5 bases of the junction unmatched. Germline assignment: CDR1 SGDLS and CDR2 YYNGEE. The CDR3 protein is CASSFAGGTEAFF. The CDR3 nucleotides read TGTGCCAGCAGCTTCGCAGGGGGAACTGAAGCTTTCTTT.

Only one count was recorded for this clone. The chain employs TRBV7-2 and TRBJ2-7; no definite D call. CDR3 length: 13 residues. Germline V gene data show CDR1 as SGHTA and CDR2 as FQGNSA. V lost 0 bases to trimming and J lost 6 bases, with 9 bases between them. The CDR3 is CASSLASTSEQYF. The CDR3 region has the DNA TGTGCCAGCAGCTTAGCATCGACGAGCGAGCAGTACTTC.

About this clone: One end of the junction varies from germline; a read error may be responsible. The J gene is TRBJ2-7, the V gene TRBV30, with D possibly TRBD2 on 5 matching bases. Germline V gene data show CDR1 as GTSNPN and CDR2 as SVGIG (reference sequence). The CDR3 totals 11 residues. This CDR3 reads CAWSVSGLWGF. The DNA for the CDR3 is TGTGCCTGGAGTGTATCAGGACTTTGGGGCTTC.

This sequence joins TRBV19 and TRBJ1-5; 8 nucleotides align to TRBD1. The J segment lost 5 bases and the V segment lost 5 bases, leaving 5 bases of the junction unmatched. The CDR3 contains 14 residues. Germline values: CDR1 LNHDA, CDR2 SQIVND (reference sequence). The CDR3 DNA sequence: TGTGCCAGTAGTCGGGACAGGTGGGATCAGCCCCAGCATTTT. Translation: CASSRDRWDQPQHF.

The V gene is TRBV30, the J gene TRBJ1-1; D is ambiguous. The CDR3 consists of 11 residues. The V end lost 1 base, the J end lost 8 bases, and 8 bases lay between the germline ends. CDR1 and CDR2 from the germline V gene are GTSNPN and SVGIG (reference sequence). CDR3 nucleotides: TGTGCCTGGAGTGCCCTATTCGAAGCTTTCTTT. Amino acids: CAWSALFEAFF.